This TCR beta chain is from a study of monozygotic twins with inflammatory bowel disease. Germline CDR1 reads SGHRS; CDR2 reads YFSETQ. The CDR3 totals 13 residues. TCRdb reprocessed the 5' RACE reads, with one entry per CDR3 protein and no DNA. The sample data list approximately 400,000 distinct CDR3 sequences. The chain recombines TRBV5-1 with TRBJ1-2. The sequencing sample was made of blood. This clonotype was obtained from a human donor with ulcerative colitis or Crohn's disease, or a healthy co-twin of an affected twin (not recorded which). CDR3 protein: CASSLAPEGGYTF.